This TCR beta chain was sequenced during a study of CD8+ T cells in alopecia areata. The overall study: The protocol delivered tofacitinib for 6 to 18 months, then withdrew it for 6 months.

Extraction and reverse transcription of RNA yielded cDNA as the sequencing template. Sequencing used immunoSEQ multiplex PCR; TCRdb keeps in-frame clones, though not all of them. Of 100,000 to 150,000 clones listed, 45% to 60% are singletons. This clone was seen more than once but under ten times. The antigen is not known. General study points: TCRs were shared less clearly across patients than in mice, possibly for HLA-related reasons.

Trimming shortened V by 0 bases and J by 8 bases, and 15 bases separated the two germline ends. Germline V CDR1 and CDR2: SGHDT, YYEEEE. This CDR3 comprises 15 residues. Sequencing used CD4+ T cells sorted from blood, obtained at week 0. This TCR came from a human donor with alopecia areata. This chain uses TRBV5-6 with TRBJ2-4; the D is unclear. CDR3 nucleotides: TGTGCCAGCAGCTTGGGAGGATGGGGTTCTGACATTCAGTACTTC. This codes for CASSLGGWGSDIQYF. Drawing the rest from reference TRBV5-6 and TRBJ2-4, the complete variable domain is DAGVTQSPTHLIKTRGQQVTLRCSPKSGHDTVSWYQQALGQGPQFIFQYYEEEERQRGNFPDRFSGHQFPNYSSELNVNALLLGDSALYLCASSLGGWGSDIQYFGAGTRLSVL.